A selection of T cell receptor beta chains follows, all from one sample in a study of T cell repertoires in cytomegalovirus infection. In TCRdb, the reads were re-called with MiXCR into one record per CDR3 protein. The data show around 71,000 distinct CDR3 sequences, 20% to 25% seen once. These receptors have no identified antigens. The starting material was CD8+ T cells from cultured PBMCs, obtained from culture after CMV antigen stimulation. Every receptor here comes from a human donor in good health (CMV status not recorded). Some clones in this sample may be carry-over from other donors' samples. Both conserved end residues are part of each CDR3. D genes are given only for firm matches. Rows give clone size only sometimes, using once, few, many, or a class for an expanded clone.

abundance	v_gene	d_gene	j_gene	CDR3aa	CDR3nt
NA	TRBV7-2	NA	TRBJ2-7	CASSSLALDYEQYF	TGTGCCAGCAGCTCCTTAGCGCTCGACTACGAGCAGTACTTC
few	TRBV7-6	NA	TRBJ1-4	CASSPTPATNEKLFF	TGTGCCAGCAGCCCAACGCCAGCAACTAATGAAAAACTGTTTTTT
NA	TRBV7-8	NA	TRBJ1-1	CASSPGQIEAFF	TGTGCCAGCAGCCCAGGACAGATTGAAGCTTTCTTT
NA	TRBV15	NA	TRBJ2-1	CATSRGGGDEQFF	TGTGCCACCAGCAGAGGGGGTGGTGATGAGCAGTTCTTC
NA	TRBV6-5	TRBD2	TRBJ2-7	CASRETSGGLNSYEQYF	TGTGCCAGCAGGGAGACTAGCGGGGGCCTGAACTCCTACGAGCAGTACTTC
few	TRBV7-8	TRBD2	TRBJ2-7	CASSPTGGTTYEQYF	TGTGCCAGCAGCCCCACCGGGGGGACTACCTACGAGCAGTACTTC
NA	TRBV4-1	TRBD2	TRBJ2-2	CASSQDASGGYTGELFF	TGCGCCAGCAGCCAAGACGCCAGCGGGGGATACACCGGGGAGCTGTTTTTT
few	TRBV27	NA	TRBJ2-3	CASSSGVTDTQYF	TGTGCCAGCAGTTCCGGGGTTACAGATACGCAGTATTTT
NA	TRBV12-3/TRBV12-4	TRBD1	TRBJ2-1	CASSPGTGGREFF	TGTGCCAGCAGTCCCGGGACAGGGGGCAGGGAGTTCTTC
NA	TRBV11-3	TRBD1	TRBJ2-1	CASSLDIGDRGLVDEQFF	TGTGCCAGCAGCTTAGATATAGGAGACAGGGGGCTGGTCGATGAGCAGTTCTTC
few	TRBV6-5	NA	TRBJ1-1	CASSYSNGGRAFF	TGTGCCAGCAGTTACTCGAACGGAGGGAGAGCTTTCTTT
NA	TRBV7-2	TRBD2	TRBJ2-2	CASSFGTQSRGGNTGELFF	TGTGCCAGCAGCTTCGGGACCCAGAGTCGGGGGGGGAACACCGGGGAGCTGTTTTTT
NA	TRBV7-9	NA	TRBJ1-6	CASSPRDRVSPLHF	TGTGCCAGCAGTCCCCGGGACCGCGTGTCACCCCTCCACTTT
few	TRBV4-3	NA	TRBJ1-2	CASSQNNYGYTF	TGCGCCAGCAGCCAGAATAACTATGGCTACACCTTC
NA	TRBV6-2/TRBV6-3	NA	TRBJ2-5	CASSYSGGLKTQYF	TGTGCCAGCAGTTACTCGGGGGGCCTGAAGACCCAGTACTTC
NA	TRBV6-2/TRBV6-3	NA	TRBJ1-5	CASSDGELFNQPQHF	TGTGCCAGCAGCGACGGGGAACTTTTTAATCAGCCCCAGCATTTT
many	TRBV20-1	TRBD1	TRBJ2-7	CSATDRGSGYEQYF	TGCAGTGCTACGGACAGGGGAAGTGGCTACGAGCAGTACTTC
NA	TRBV7-8	NA	TRBJ2-1	CASSSSARAYNEQFF	TGTGCCAGCAGCTCGTCAGCGAGGGCCTACAATGAGCAGTTCTTC
NA	TRBV7-2	TRBD1	TRBJ2-3	CASSPAVDRSLDTQYF	TGTGCCAGCAGCCCGGCAGTGGACAGGTCATTGGATACGCAGTATTTT
NA	TRBV5-4	TRBD1	TRBJ2-3	CASSWDREDTQYF	TGTGCCAGCAGCTGGGACAGGGAAGATACGCAGTATTTT
NA	TRBV6-6	NA	TRBJ2-7	CASETAGGTLYEQYF	TGTGCCAGCGAAACCGCCGGGGGAACCCTCTACGAGCAGTACTTC
few	TRBV7-2	TRBD1	TRBJ2-7	CASSSSGTASFEQYF	TGTGCCAGCAGCTCCTCCGGGACAGCCTCCTTTGAGCAGTACTTC
NA	TRBV29-1	NA	TRBJ1-4	CSAADGNEKLFF	TGCAGCGCCGCCGACGGGAATGAAAAACTGTTTTTT
NA	TRBV7-8	TRBD2	TRBJ2-1	CASSLYIAGGVGEQFF	TGTGCCAGCAGCTTATATATAGCGGGGGGGGTAGGTGAGCAGTTCTTC
NA	TRBV20-1	NA	TRBJ2-1	CSARPTFSNEQFF	TGCAGTGCTAGACCCACATTTTCCAATGAGCAGTTCTTC
NA	TRBV6-1	NA	TRBJ1-1	CASTPRGRVNTEAFF	TGTGCCAGCACCCCCCGAGGTCGTGTGAACACTGAAGCTTTCTTT
once	TRBV4-1	TRBD2	TRBJ2-1	CASSPSWGEGNEQFF	TGCGCCAGCAGCCCCAGTTGGGGGGAGGGGAATGAGCAGTTCTTC
NA	TRBV7-2	NA	TRBJ2-7	CASSYPSYEQYF	TGTGCCAGCAGTTACCCTTCCTACGAGCAGTACTTC
few	TRBV7-2	NA	TRBJ1-5	CASSPVMGGDQPQHF	TGTGCCAGCAGCCCCGTGATGGGGGGGGATCAGCCCCAGCATTTT
NA	TRBV7-9	NA	TRBJ2-7	CASSFRPPGLGAGEQYF	TGTGCCAGCAGCTTCCGGCCCCCGGGACTCGGGGCTGGCGAGCAGTACTTC
few	TRBV15	NA	TRBJ2-1	CATSREGLIYNEQFF	TGTGCCACCAGCAGAGAGGGCCTAATTTACAATGAGCAGTTCTTC
NA	TRBV7-2	NA	TRBJ1-2	CASSPAHGQRTGTF	TGTGCCAGCAGCCCTGCTCACGGACAACGAACAGGGACCTTC
many	TRBV19	NA	TRBJ1-1	CASSSPQMQNTEAFF	TGTGCCAGTAGTAGCCCCCAGATGCAGAACACTGAAGCTTTCTTT
few	TRBV6-5	NA	TRBJ2-1	CASSYSMGNEQFF	TGTGCCAGCAGTTACTCGATGGGGAATGAGCAGTTCTTC
few	TRBV7-9	TRBD1	TRBJ1-2	CASSSTGQGDYGYTF	TGTGCCAGCAGCTCAACGGGACAGGGGGACTATGGCTACACCTTC
few	TRBV29-1	TRBD1	TRBJ1-2	CSVPDRDKQGGYTF	TGCAGCGTACCGGACAGGGACAAGCAAGGTGGCTACACCTTC
NA	TRBV4-2	NA	TRBJ2-1	CASSHLPGTPSYNEQFF	TGTGCCAGCAGCCACCTTCCCGGGACTCCTTCCTACAATGAGCAGTTCTTC
NA	TRBV28	TRBD1	TRBJ1-6	CASSILQDRDSPLHF	TGTGCCAGCAGTATCCTCCAGGACAGGGATTCACCCCTCCACTTT
many	TRBV28	NA	TRBJ1-2	CASIAREQGRYGYTF	TGTGCCAGCATTGCGAGAGAACAGGGCCGCTATGGCTACACCTTC
few	TRBV12-5	TRBD2	TRBJ2-1	CASGLIAGGPEGNEQFF	TGTGCTAGTGGTTTAATAGCGGGGGGCCCCGAGGGGAATGAGCAGTTCTTC
few	TRBV7-2	TRBD2	TRBJ2-1	CASSLGVYSGSSYNEQFF	TGTGCCAGCAGCTTAGGGGTTTATAGCGGGAGCTCCTACAATGAGCAGTTCTTC
few	TRBV6-6	TRBD2	TRBJ2-1	CASSDRLAPNEQFF	TGTGCCAGCAGCGACCGACTAGCTCCCAATGAGCAGTTCTTC
few	TRBV2	NA	TRBJ2-3	CASSVSTETDTQYF	TGTGCCAGCAGTGTTTCTACGGAGACAGATACGCAGTATTTT
few	TRBV7-9	TRBD2	TRBJ2-5	CASSFAGEETQYF	TGTGCCAGCAGCTTTGCGGGGGAAGAGACCCAGTACTTC
few	TRBV7-6	NA	TRBJ2-7	CASSLVNLARLSEQYF	TGTGCCAGCAGCTTAGTGAATTTGGCCAGGTTGAGCGAGCAGTACTTC
few	TRBV7-9	NA	TRBJ1-3	CASGRTAEPIYF	TGTGCCAGCGGAAGGACGGCGGAACCCATATATTTT
NA	TRBV4-1	NA	TRBJ1-1	CASSLPRGNTEAFF	TGCGCCAGCAGCCTCCCTCGTGGGAACACTGAAGCTTTCTTT
NA	TRBV5-4	TRBD1	TRBJ1-1	CASSSDRGAGVYTEAFF	TGTGCCAGCAGCTCAGACAGGGGCGCCGGGGTTTACACTGAAGCTTTCTTT
few	TRBV4-3	TRBD2	TRBJ2-3	CASSQAGGVDTQYF	TGCGCCAGCAGCCAAGCCGGGGGGGTAGATACGCAGTATTTT
NA	TRBV28	NA	TRBJ2-5	CASSFTGFETQYF	TGTGCCAGCAGTTTCACAGGGTTCGAGACCCAGTACTTC
few	TRBV28	NA	TRBJ1-5	CASSLSGVAAGPQHF	TGTGCCAGCAGTTTATCAGGCGTCGCCGCGGGGCCCCAGCATTTT
NA	TRBV7-3	NA	TRBJ2-5	CASSLTGALQETQYF	TGTGCCAGCAGCTTAACGGGGGCACTCCAAGAGACCCAGTACTTC
NA	TRBV9	NA	TRBJ2-3	CASSVEADTQYF	TGTGCCAGCAGCGTAGAGGCAGATACGCAGTATTTT
NA	TRBV5-1	NA	TRBJ1-1	CASSLGQGRFEAFF	TGCGCCAGCAGCTTGGGGCAGGGGAGGTTTGAAGCTTTCTTT
many	TRBV7-9	TRBD1	TRBJ1-1	CASRRQGNTEAFF	TGTGCCAGCAGAAGACAGGGGAACACTGAAGCTTTCTTT
NA	TRBV7-2	NA	TRBJ2-1	CASSAGTAGNEQFF	TGTGCCAGCAGCGCTGGGACGGCTGGGAATGAGCAGTTCTTC